This section outlines one T cell receptor (beta chain) sequence together with its context. Trimming took 5 bases from V and 1 from J, leaving 8 bases between them. This CDR3 spans 13 amino acids. The source of the sample is a study of T cells after yellow fever vaccination. Template switching with 5'RACE generated the TCR cDNA and added a universal primer site and UMIs. TCRdb processed the 5' RACE reads anew with MiXCR; each CDR3 protein has one entry. The sample lists 600,000 to 750,000 distinct CDR3 sequences; over 9% were seen once. The starting material was PBMCs, obtained on the day of the yellow fever booster vaccination. This sequence was found in a man in his thirties or forties who received the YFV17D yellow fever vaccine. The chain recombines TRBV12-3 or TRBV12-4 with TRBJ1-1; D call uncertain. This CDR3 reads CASSPPKNTEAFF. CDR3 coding DNA: TGTGCCAGCAGTCCTCCTAAGAACACTGAAGCTTTCTTT.